The entry below gives a single T cell receptor (beta chain) sequence along with its context. Assay: immunoSEQ multiplex PCR; the TCRdb copy retains only in-frame clones and omits some. The table includes fewer than 400,000 clones, approximately 86% detected once. The CDR3 consists of 15 residues. Looked up from germline, CDR1 is SGDLS and CDR2 is YYNGEE. V was trimmed by 3 bases and J by 4 bases, leaving 16 bases between them. This record comes from a study of Ad26.COV2.S vaccination and SARS-CoV-2 variants. Treatment meaning: about 20 received Ad26.COV2.S at low or high dose, single or two shots; 5 received placebo; per-sample allocation not given. Sampling took place 63 days after the first vaccine or placebo injection.

The source material was peripheral blood, sampled in a trial of Ad26.COV2.S vaccine versus placebo. The chain combines TRBV9 with TRBJ1-1; D may be TRBD1 (6 bases). The origin of this receptor is a person aged 18-65 years who received the Ad26.COV2.S COVID-19 vaccine or a placebo. The DNA of the CDR3 is TGTGCCAGCAGCGCCCACACAGGGCTTGGCACTGAAGCTTTCTTT. This gives the protein CASSAHTGLGTEAFF.